This TCR beta chain came from a study of T cell responses to AZD1222 COVID-19 vaccine. Points from the study as a whole: Just six AZD1222 recipients were seropositive at baseline.

Sequencing was performed with immunoSEQ multiplex PCR; in TCRdb, only in-frame clones are kept and a portion is missing. The table records around 150,000 clones, 85% to 95% of them present only once. Note on this clone: Its specificity is unknown.

The clonotype originates from an adult who received the AZD1222 COVID-19 vaccine. The sample consisted of peripheral blood, taken 28 days after the second AZD1222 dose.

The CDR3 here is CASSQGVWGYEQYF. CDR3 nucleotide sequence: TGCGCCAGCAGCCAAGGCGTGTGGGGCTACGAGCAGTACTTC. This chain uses TRBV4-3 with TRBJ2-7, with D uncertain. The CDR3 contains 14 residues. V dropped 1 base and J dropped 3 bases, with 10 bases sitting between them. Germline V CDR1 and CDR2: LGHNA, YSLEER.